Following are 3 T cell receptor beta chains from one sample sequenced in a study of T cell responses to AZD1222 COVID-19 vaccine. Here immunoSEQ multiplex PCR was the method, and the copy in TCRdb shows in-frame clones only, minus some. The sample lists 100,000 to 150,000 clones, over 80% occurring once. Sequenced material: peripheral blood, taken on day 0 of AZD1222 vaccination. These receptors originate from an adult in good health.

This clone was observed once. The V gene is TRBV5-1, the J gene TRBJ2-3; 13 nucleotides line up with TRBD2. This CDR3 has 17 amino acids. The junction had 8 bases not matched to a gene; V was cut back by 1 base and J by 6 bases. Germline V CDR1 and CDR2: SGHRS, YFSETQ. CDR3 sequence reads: CASSLTSGGASWDTQYF. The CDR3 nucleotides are TGCGCCAGCAGCTTGACTAGCGGGGGGGCCAGTTGGGATACGCAGTATTTT.

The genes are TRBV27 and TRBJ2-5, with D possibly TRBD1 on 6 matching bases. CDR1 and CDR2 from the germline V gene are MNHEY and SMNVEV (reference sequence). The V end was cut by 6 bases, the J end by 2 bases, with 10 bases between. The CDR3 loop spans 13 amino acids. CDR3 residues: CASRQGLQETQYF. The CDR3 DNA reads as TGTGCCAGCAGACAGGGCTTACAAGAGACCCAGTACTTC.

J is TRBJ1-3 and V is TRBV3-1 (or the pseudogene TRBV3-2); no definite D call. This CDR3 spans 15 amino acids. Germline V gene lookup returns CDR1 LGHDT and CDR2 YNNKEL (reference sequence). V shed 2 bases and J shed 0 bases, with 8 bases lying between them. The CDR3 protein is CASSQNQVSGNTIYF. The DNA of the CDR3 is TGTGCCAGCAGCCAAAACCAGGTCTCTGGAAACACCATATATTTT.